The present TCR beta chain was sequenced within a study of regulatory T cells in long-lasting Graves disease. Study-wide results and caveats: Repertoires from persistent disease leaned toward TRBV28, TRBJ1-2 and TRBJ2-5.

CDR1 SEHNR and CDR2 FQNEAQ come from the germline V gene (reference sequence). J lost 7 bases, V lost 3 bases, and 11 bases had no gene match. The CDR3 sequence is 17 residues long. Regarding time point: persistent/refractory GD, antithyroid drugs over 5 years with positive TRAb. The TCR library was prepared using RNA isolated from PBMCs. With regard to this clonotype: Its specificity is not known.

CDR3-region Arm-PCR and iRepertoire HTBI primers produced the TCR beta libraries. Via MiXCR, TCRdb re-called the multiplex PCR reads, giving one row per CDR3 protein. Altogether 700,000 or so distinct CDR3 sequences are present, about 30% being singletons, with the ten largest covering 40% to 55%. The source was peripheral blood mononuclear cells (PBMCs), collected when the disease was refractory, from a patient treated with antithyroid drugs. J is TRBJ2-7 and V is TRBV7-9, with 14 positions matching TRBD2. This TCR was recovered from a female donor with Graves disease. CDR3 sequence (DNA): TGTGCCAGCAGCTTCCTACCGGTGGGACTAGCGGGAGTTGAGCAGTACTTC. It is translated as CASSFLPVGLAGVEQYF.